A selection of T cell receptor beta chains follows, all from one sample in a study of control samples from healthy donors and cancer patients. The assay was immunoSEQ multiplex PCR, and TCRdb's table has in-frame clones only and misses some. Of 150,000 or so clones listed, approximately 94% were seen once; the top ten hold 5.8%. Sequencing used blood. The receptors here all came from a man aged 18 to 29 in good health. The CDR3 runs from the conserved cysteine through the conserved F or W. The D gene is left open where the match is weak. Clone size is given for some rows only: seen once, a few or many times, or a class if the clone is expanded.

V gene,clone size,J gene,D gene,CDR3 length,CDR3 DNA,CDR3 protein
TRBV7-9,-,TRBJ1-5,TRBD1,15,TGTGCCAGCAGCTTAGGCGGGACAGGGGAACAGCCCCAGCATTTT,CASSLGGTGEQPQHF
TRBV2,-,TRBJ2-3,-,13,TGTGCCAGCAACGTCGTGCTGACAGATACGCAGTATTTT,CASNVVLTDTQYF
TRBV4-1,-,TRBJ2-7,-,13,TGCGCCAGCAGCTCCCGGATTGCCTACGAGCAGTACTTC,CASSSRIAYEQYF
TRBV7-2,-,TRBJ2-5,-,13,TGTGCCAGCAGCTTATGGGGGTCGGAGACCCAGTACTTC,CASSLWGSETQYF
TRBV7-9,-,TRBJ1-5,-,14,TGTGCCAGCAGCCGCCTCGGGGAGAATCAGCCCCAGCATTTT,CASSRLGENQPQHF
TRBV2,-,TRBJ1-4,-,13,TGTGCCAGCAATTATGGACTGGATGAAAAACTGTTTTTT,CASNYGLDEKLFF
TRBV10-3,-,TRBJ1-2,TRBD1,16,TGTGCCATCATGGGCGGACAGGGGGCGCGTCGGGATGGCTACACCTTC,CAIMGGQGARRDGYTF
TRBV12-3/TRBV12-4,-,TRBJ1-2,TRBD1,13,TGTGCCAGCCACTTAAGAGGGGGCATAGGCTACACCTTC,CASHLRGGIGYTF
TRBV7-8,-,TRBJ1-2,TRBD1,16,TGTGCCAGCAGCTTAGACTACAGGGGGCAGGGCTATGGCTACACCTTC,CASSLDYRGQGYGYTF
TRBV5-4,-,TRBJ2-5,-,11,TGTGCCAGCAGCTTCCAAGAGACCCAGTACTTC,CASSFQETQYF
TRBV30,-,TRBJ1-3,-,14,TGTGCCTGGAGGAAGGGGGGGGCTGGAAACACCATATATTTT,CAWRKGGAGNTIYF
TRBV3-1/TRBV3-2,-,TRBJ2-7,-,15,TGTGCCAGCAGCCAAGAGGCCAGGACATACTACGAGCAGTACTTC,CASSQEARTYYEQYF
TRBV7-3,-,TRBJ2-1,-,16,TGTGCCAGCAGCTTGGACCGGGACCCCTCCGTCGATGAGCAGTTCTTC,CASSLDRDPSVDEQFF
TRBV30,-,TRBJ2-1,TRBD2,21,TGTGCCTGGAGTGGGATAGCGGGGGGGCTCGCCTGGCGTAGCTCCTACAATGAGCAGTTCTTC,CAWSGIAGGLAWRSSYNEQFF
TRBV19,-,TRBJ1-5,TRBD1,15,TGTGCCAGCCCTCGACTTGGGACAGGCAATCAGCCCCAGCATTTT,CASPRLGTGNQPQHF
TRBV6-5,-,TRBJ1-2,-,13,TGTGCCAGCAGTTACCGGACCACGGATGGCTACACCTTC,CASSYRTTDGYTF
TRBV7-9,-,TRBJ2-5,-,13,TGTGCCAGCAGCTCCACAGGGCAAGAGACCCAGTACTTC,CASSSTGQETQYF
TRBV11-2,-,TRBJ2-1,-,15,-,CASSLERWGTGTPFF
TRBV6-1,-,TRBJ1-2,-,16,TGTGCCAGCAGTGATTGGTTATCCCGTTTTAACTATGGCTACACCTTC,CASSDWLSRFNYGYTF
TRBV5-6,-,TRBJ2-7,-,16,TGTGCCAGCAGCCCCCTGGGAGGCGGGGTCGGGGACGAGCAGTACTTC,CASSPLGGGVGDEQYF
TRBV6-1,-,TRBJ1-5,-,15,TGTGCCAGCAGTGAAGGTCCGGGGGGCAATCAGCCCCAGCATTTT,CASSEGPGGNQPQHF
TRBV19,-,TRBJ2-5,TRBD1,14,TGTGCCAGTAGCCGAAACAGGGGGTTGGAGACCCAGTACTTC,CASSRNRGLETQYF
TRBV6-6,-,TRBJ2-2,-,13,TGTGCCAGCAGCCTTACGAACACCGGGGAGCTGTTTTTT,CASSLTNTGELFF
TRBV10-3,once,TRBJ2-7,-,15,TGTGCCATCAGTGAGCCAAGAGGCAGGTCCTACGAGCAGTACTTC,CAISEPRGRSYEQYF
TRBV19,-,TRBJ2-7,TRBD2,15,TGTGCCAGTAGAACTAGCGGGAGAGGATCCTACGAGCAGTACTTC,CASRTSGRGSYEQYF
TRBV5-6,-,TRBJ1-5,-,12,TGTGCCAGCAGCTTCCAAGGGGGGCCCCAGCATTTT,CASSFQGGPQHF
TRBV6-5,few,TRBJ2-2,TRBD1,15,TGTGCCAGCGGGGAGCTGAGACAGGGATGGGGGGAGCTGTTTTTT,CASGELRQGWGELFF
TRBV3-1/TRBV3-2,-,TRBJ2-7,TRBD1,15,TGTGCCAGCAGCTCGGGACAGGGTCCAGACTACGAGCAGTACTTC,CASSSGQGPDYEQYF
TRBV7-9,-,TRBJ2-1,TRBD1,15,TGTGCCAGCAGCCCGCGACAGACAGGGGTAAGGGAGCAGTTCTTC,CASSPRQTGVREQFF
TRBV6-5,-,TRBJ2-1,-,14,TGTGCCAGCAGTCAGGGGGGGCTGATATATGAGCAGTTCTTC,CASSQGGLIYEQFF
TRBV15,-,TRBJ1-5,-,12,TGTGCCACCAGCCCGAGCAATCAGCCCCAGCATTTT,CATSPSNQPQHF
TRBV9,-,TRBJ1-3,-,14,TGTGCCAGCAGCGTACAGGGAAATGGAAACACCATATATTTT,CASSVQGNGNTIYF
TRBV9,-,TRBJ1-5,-,13,TGTGCCAGCAGAGTGGACCGGGATCAGCCCCAGCATTTT,CASRVDRDQPQHF
TRBV27,-,TRBJ2-5,TRBD2,15,TGTGCCAGCAGACGCTTCCCAGCGGGAGGGGAGACCCAGTACTTC,CASRRFPAGGETQYF
TRBV4-1,-,TRBJ1-2,TRBD1,15,TGCGCCAGCAGCCAAGTGTACCAAACAGGGGGTGGCTACACCTTC,CASSQVYQTGGGYTF
TRBV5-1,-,TRBJ1-6,-,16,TGCGCCAGCAGCTTGAAGGACCTGAGAGAGGATTCACCCCTCCACTTT,CASSLKDLREDSPLHF
TRBV28,once,TRBJ2-7,-,15,TGTGCCAGCAGTGGCGGGGACCGAACACGGGACGAGCAGTACTTC,CASSGGDRTRDEQYF
TRBV19,-,TRBJ1-1,-,14,TGTGCCAGTAGTGGGCAGGCTATCACCGTTGAAGCTTTCTTT,CASSGQAITVEAFF
TRBV19,-,TRBJ1-1,-,14,TGTGCCAGTAGTATGGGGGCAGGGCACGCTGAAGCTTTCTTT,CASSMGAGHAEAFF
TRBV6-5,-,TRBJ2-1,-,13,TGTGCCAGCAGTTACAGCAGGTACAATGAGCAGTTCTTC,CASSYSRYNEQFF
TRBV6-5,-,TRBJ1-1,-,16,TGTGCCAGCAGTTACTATTCTCAGGGGTTGAACACTGAAGCTTTCTTT,CASSYYSQGLNTEAFF
TRBV19,-,TRBJ1-2,TRBD1,14,TGTGCCAGTAGTGCGGGACAGGGGACCTATGGCTACACCTTC,CASSAGQGTYGYTF
TRBV4-3,-,TRBJ2-2,-,15,TGCGCCAGCAGTAAAGTCCGGGACAAGTCCGGGGAGCTGTTTTTT,CASSKVRDKSGELFF
TRBV9,-,TRBJ2-7,TRBD2,15,TGTGCCAGCAGCGTCTCAGGGACTAGCGGCGACGAGCAGTACTTC,CASSVSGTSGDEQYF
TRBV19,-,TRBJ2-3,-,13,TGTGCCAGTAGTCCCAGGGCCACAGATACGCAGTATTTT,CASSPRATDTQYF
TRBV27,-,TRBJ2-7,-,13,TGTGCCAGCAGTTTGGACAGTTACTACGAGCAGTACTTC,CASSLDSYYEQYF
TRBV7-8,once,TRBJ2-5,TRBD2,16,TGTGCCAGCAGCTTAGCCGGGCCGGGGGGGTACGAGACCCAGTACTTC,CASSLAGPGGYETQYF
TRBV7-9,-,TRBJ2-5,TRBD1,13,TGTGCCAGCAGACTGACAGGGCAAGAGACCCAGTACTTC,CASRLTGQETQYF
TRBV4-3,few,TRBJ2-7,TRBD2,17,TGCGCCAGCAGCCGAGTCTTCCTAGCGGGAGAATCCTACGAGCAGTACTTC,CASSRVFLAGESYEQYF
TRBV27,-,TRBJ1-1,-,14,TGTGCCAGCAGCTATCGCCTCACGCGAACTGAAGCTTTCTTT,CASSYRLTRTEAFF
TRBV5-1,-,TRBJ1-2,TRBD1,14,TGCGCCAGCAGTCTAACAGGGGACGACTATGGCTACACCTTC,CASSLTGDDYGYTF
TRBV5-1,-,TRBJ1-2,-,16,TGCGCCAGCAGCCCAAGGACAAGGGGAGATTCCTATGGCTACACCTTC,CASSPRTRGDSYGYTF
TRBV18,-,TRBJ1-2,-,14,TGTGCCAGCTCACCACCGGTGGCGGCGGAGCGCTACACCTTC,CASSPPVAAERYTF
TRBV9,-,TRBJ1-1,TRBD1,15,TGTGCCAGCAGCTTCGGACAGGGTTCGGGAGCTGAAGCTTTCTTT,CASSFGQGSGAEAFF
TRBV28,-,TRBJ2-7,-,14,TGTGCCAGCATATCCGCCGGGGCTAGTTCCGAGCAGTACTTC,CASISAGASSEQYF